This TCR beta chain was identified during a study of shared clonotypes between healthy human individuals. TCRdb's table, derived via immunoSEQ multiplex PCR, lists solely in-frame clones and lacks some. The repertoire consists of some 2 million clones, with around 96% occurring once and the leading ten covering 0.85% to 1.3%. Trimming pared 4 bases from V and 2 bases from J, leaving 8 bases between. This CDR3 contains 12 residues. Germline V gives CDR1 SQVTM, CDR2 ANQGSEA. Naive CD8 populations comprised CD45RO-negative cells positively selected for CCR7, excluding terminally differentiated effector memory CD45RA+ cells.

The genes are TRBV29-1 and TRBJ1-2; the D gene is possibly TRBD1 (6 bases). The sequencing input was naive CD8+ T cells sorted from blood. The sequence came from a man in his late teens or twenties in good health. The CDR3 coding sequence is TGCAGCGTTGGACAGGAGAACTATGGCTACACCTTC. Encoded protein: CSVGQENYGYTF.